This T cell receptor beta chain appears in the sequencing data of a study of graft-versus-host responses after intestinal transplantation. At the level of the study: Tacrolimus and steroids were given for around three years to all recipients after anti-thymocyte globulin induction. Study-wide results and caveats: The marrow of recipients harbored GvH clones, and ileum or blood showed some of them first. Early post-transplant falls in HvG clones accompanied the peak levels of circulating GvH clones.

Responders (approximately 200,000, CFSE-labeled) met approximately 200,000 stimulators that were irradiated and violet-dye-labeled. Only in-frame clones appear in the TCRdb table, and some are missing; sequencing was by immunoSEQ multiplex PCR. The table has 8,000 to 13,000 clones, about 35% seen once. In germline, CDR1 is MDHEN, CDR2 SYDVKM. CDR3 length: 14 residues. V was pared by 2 bases and J by 8 bases, with 10 bases between. This receptor was identified in a human patient who received an intestinal transplant. The rearrangement links TRBV28 to TRBJ1-6; D is ambiguous. The sample was alloreactive CD8+ T cells from a mixed lymphocyte reaction culture, taken before intestinal transplant. Subset specified: CFSE-low proliferating T cells sorted from roughly six-day pre-transplant mixed lymphocyte reaction (GvH or HvG direction). DNA of the CDR3: TGTGCCAGCAGTTTAATTTTAACAGATTCACCCCTCCACTTT. It yields the protein CASSLILTDSPLHF.